Presented here are 18 T cell receptor beta chains from one specimen sequenced in a study of brain metastases from non-small cell lung cancer. The repertoire was sequenced with immunoSEQ multiplex PCR; TCRdb's copy has only in-frame clones and lacks some. The sample lists roughly 700 clones, about 85% occurring once. Input material: primary lung tumor tissue. Receptors were obtained from a donor aged 40 or older with non-small cell lung cancer.

The chain is built from TRBV18 and TRBJ1-2; 8 bases are a match to TRBD1. The CDR3 length is 12 residues. Trimming removed 6 bases from V and 9 bases from J; junction bases left unmatched: 6. Per germline, CDR1 KGHSH and CDR2 LQKENI. DNA for the CDR3: TGTGCCAGCTCCCGGGGACAGGAGAGCTACACCTTC. This codes for CASSRGQESYTF. The whole variable domain, remainder taken from reference TRBV18 and TRBJ1-2, is NAGVMQNPRHLVRRRGQEARLRCSPMKGHSHVYWYRQLPEEGLKFMVYLQKENIIDESGMPKERFSAEFPKEGPSILRIQQVVRGDSAAYFCASSRGQESYTFGSGTRLTVV.

About this clone: The sample contains more than one DNA sequence encoding this CDR3. This chain connects TRBV11-1 to TRBJ2-2; 8 bases are a match to TRBD1. Germline assignment: CDR1 SGHAT and CDR2 FQDESV (reference sequence). V was clipped by 1 base and J by 4 bases; unmatched bases: 2. This CDR3 comprises 15 residues. DNA for the CDR3: TGTGCCAGCAGCTTAGGTACAGGGGGCACCGGGGAGCTGTTTTTT. Protein: CASSLGTGGTGELFF.

This clone has a handful of counts. The CDR3 region is CASSGGHMGSYNEQFF. The CDR3, as DNA: TGTGCCAGCAGTGGGGGACACATGGGCTCCTACAATGAGCAGTTCTTC. The chain couples TRBV6-1 to TRBJ2-1, with D possibly being TRBD1 (6 bases). Looked up from germline, CDR1 is MNHNS and CDR2 is SASEGT. Trimming took off 4 bases at V and 0 bases at J, with 13 bases between the two ends. The CDR3 is 16 residues long.

The rearrangement links TRBV5-1 to TRBJ2-2; no definite D call. Per the germline V gene, CDR1 is SGHRS and CDR2 is YFSETQ. Trimming stripped 7 bases from V and 6 bases from J, with 16 bases between. The CDR3 totals 14 residues. CDR3 nucleotide sequence: TGCGCCAGCGGTAGGGCGGAGATGTCCGGGGAGCTGTTTTTT. This sequence encodes CASGRAEMSGELFF.

The J gene is TRBJ1-5, the V gene TRBV28; D gene ambiguous. CDR3 length equals 14 residues. In germline, CDR1 is MDHEN, CDR2 SYDVKM. Trimming left V 3 bases short and J 4 bases short, with 10 bases between. CDR3 nucleotide sequence: TGTGCCAGCAGTTTTGAAGGGTTAAATCAGCCCCAGCATTTT. Protein: CASSFEGLNQPQHF. Variable domain in full (rest from reference TRBV28 and TRBJ1-5): DVKVTQSSRYLVKRTGEKVFLECVQDMDHENMFWYRQDPGLGLRLIYFSYDVKMKEKGDIPEGYSVSREKKERFSLILESASTNQTSMYLCASSFEGLNQPQHFGDGTRLSIL.

This chain connects TRBV18 to TRBJ1-4; possibly TRBD1 for D (5 bases). Germline V CDR1 and CDR2: KGHSH, LQKENI. The length of the CDR3 is 17 residues. Trimming stripped 6 bases from V and 3 bases from J, with 20 bases between. The CDR3 loop reads CASSRLGPEPANEKLFF. The CDR3 DNA sequence: TGTGCCAGCTCGCGACTGGGGCCGGAGCCGGCTAATGAAAAACTGTTTTTT.

The chain employs TRBV6-5 and TRBJ2-5; D is ambiguous. CDR3 size: 16 residues. Trimming took 2 bases from V and 2 from J, leaving 15 bases between them. Germline V CDR1 and CDR2: MNHEY, SVGAGI. CDR3 residues: CASSYRVRSSQETQYF. CDR3 sequence (DNA): TGTGCCAGCAGTTACCGGGTCAGATCCAGTCAAGAGACCCAGTACTTC.

As concerns this clone: This specimen includes other DNA sequences encoding the same CDR3. The chain has TRBV19 and TRBJ2-2; D is unclear. This CDR3 has 13 residues. The germline V gene has CDR1 LNHDA and CDR2 SQIVND (reference sequence). Between the trimmed V and J ends, which lost 6 bases and 0 bases, there was a span of 5 bases. The CDR3 here is CASSNPNTGELFF. DNA of the CDR3: TGTGCCAGTAGCAACCCGAACACCGGGGAGCTGTTTTTT.

The rearrangement uses TRBV2 and TRBJ1-2; unclear D gene. The CDR3 is 14 amino acids. Trimming removed 7 bases from V and 1 base from J, with 13 bases in between. Germline values: CDR1 SNHLY, CDR2 FYNNEI. CDR3 bases: TGTGCCAGCACTGGCTTAGCGCGTAACTATGGCTACACCTTC. Its protein product is CASTGLARNYGYTF.

This clone appeared a single time. The chain couples TRBV6-4 to TRBJ1-4; 7 positions match TRBD1. The CDR3 loop spans 14 amino acids. Looked up from germline, CDR1 is MRHNA and CDR2 is SNTAGT. J was trimmed by 11 bases and V by 4 bases; bases with no gene match: 10. The CDR3 DNA follows: TGTGCCAGCAGTGCATCAGACAGGGTTGGGAAACTGTTTTTT. This gives the protein CASSASDRVGKLFF.

This chain's CDR3 is CASSWVATGDSPLHF. CDR3 coding DNA: TGTGCCAGCAGCTGGGTGGCTACAGGGGATTCACCCCTCCACTTT. This chain connects TRBV11-1 to TRBJ1-6, with 7 bases matching TRBD1. The J segment lost 8 bases and the V segment lost 4 bases, leaving 8 bases of the junction unmatched. From germline, CDR1 is SGHAT and CDR2 FQDESV (reference sequence). The CDR3 is 15 residues long.

Notes on this clone: Mismatch with germline at one junction end may stem from a read error. The V and J genes are TRBV6-1 and TRBJ1-1, with D uncertain. Germline V lookup: CDR1 MNHNS, CDR2 SASEGT. CDR3 length equals 12 residues. The CDR3 nucleotides are TGTGCCAGCAGTGAAATAAGAGCTGAAGTTTTCTTT. As protein: CASSEIRAEVFF.

The chain combines TRBV5-4 with TRBJ2-3; TRBD2 matches 12 bases. The J segment lost 3 bases and the V segment lost 3 bases, leaving 5 bases of the junction unmatched. The CDR3 runs 16 residues. The germline V gene has CDR1 SGHNT and CDR2 YYREEE (reference sequence). In DNA, the CDR3 is TGTGCCAGCAGCTCCGGGACTAGCGGGCCGACAGATACGCAGTATTTT. It codes for CASSSGTSGPTDTQYF.

Written as DNA, the CDR3 is TGTGCCAGCAGCCAGGGGGAGACCCAGTACTTC. Translation: CASSQGETQYF. This rearrangement joins TRBV5-6 to TRBJ2-5; D possibly corresponds to TRBD1 (6 bases). The V gene's germline CDR1 is SGHDT and CDR2 YYEEEE. The CDR3 extends over 11 amino acids. Trimming shortened V by 4 bases and J by 5 bases, and 6 bases separated the two germline ends.

J is TRBJ2-1 and V is TRBV6-5; the D gene is possibly TRBD2 (7 bases). Germline CDR1 is MNHEY and CDR2 is SVGAGI. The CDR3 extends over 14 amino acids. The V and J ends lost 4 bases and 9 bases respectively, with 16 bases between them. This CDR3 is CASSSLGGGTEQFF. Here the CDR3 DNA reads TGTGCCAGCAGTTCCCTAGGGGGGGGAACTGAGCAGTTCTTC.

The chain joins TRBV7-2 to TRBJ1-1, with TRBD1 matching over 8 bases. Germline V gene lookup returns CDR1 SGHTA and CDR2 FQGNSA. This CDR3 is 15 amino acids long. J lost 6 bases, V lost 1 base, and 7 bases had no gene match. The CDR3 region is CASSLVDRGGSEAFF. CDR3 DNA sequence: TGTGCCAGCAGCTTAGTCGACAGGGGCGGGTCTGAAGCTTTCTTT.

The gene calls are TRBV18 and TRBJ2-1; D possibly corresponds to TRBD1 (5 bases). The germline CDR1 and CDR2 sequences are KGHSH and LQKENI. This CDR3 is built from 12 residues. V dropped 4 bases and J dropped 6 bases, with 7 bases sitting between them. The CDR3, as DNA: TGTGCCAGCTCACTCAGGGTCAATGAGCAGTTCTTC. Residues: CASSLRVNEQFF. The entire variable domain, with the rest obtained from reference TRBV18 and TRBJ2-1, is as follows: NAGVMQNPRHLVRRRGQEARLRCSPMKGHSHVYWYRQLPEEGLKFMVYLQKENIIDESGMPKERFSAEFPKEGPSILRIQQVVRGDSAAYFCASSLRVNEQFFGPGTRLTVL.

V usage is TRBV6-5 and J usage is TRBJ2-5, with a tentative D call TRBD1 (6 bases). The CDR3 contains 14 residues. Trimming took 6 bases from V and 5 from J, leaving 16 bases between them. Germline lookup yields CDR1 MNHEY and CDR2 SVGAGI. This CDR3 reads CASSRYGGVETQYF. CDR3 nucleotide sequence: TGTGCCAGCAGCCGCTATGGGGGCGTGGAGACCCAGTACTTC.